A selection of T cell receptor beta chains follows, all from one sample in a study of OX40 agonist ivuxolimab in advanced cancers. Using immunoSEQ multiplex PCR, the repertoire was profiled, and TCRdb retains in-frame clones only, with some absent. The repertoire holds fewer than 45,000 clones, with more than 75% as singletons. The specimen was CD4+ or CD8+ T cells sorted from blood, collected in a trial of the OX40 agonist ivuxolimab. The receptor source for this set is an adult with an advanced solid tumor such as melanoma, head and neck, liver or kidney cancer. Both conserved end residues are part of each CDR3. The order of the fields is clone size, D gene, V gene, J gene, CDR3 DNA, CDR3 protein. D genes are given only for firm matches. Size is stated for part of the rows, as once, few or many counts, or as a class when the clone is expanded.

>-|TRBD2|TRBV29-1|TRBJ2-3
TGCAGCGTTCGAGCGGGGGAGGTTTCAGATACGCAGTATTTT
CSVRAGEVSDTQYF
>large|-|TRBV9|TRBJ1-5
TGTGCCAGCAGCGTAACGTTTGACAGCAATCAGCCCCAGCATTTT
CASSVTFDSNQPQHF
>once|TRBD1|TRBV28|TRBJ2-7
TGTGCCAGCAGTTTTCCCTTGGACAGGCCCTCCTACGAGCAGTACTTC
CASSFPLDRPSYEQYF
>-|TRBD2|TRBV6-6|TRBJ2-1
TGTGCCAGCGGGCGGGAGGGCTCCTACAATGAGCAGTTCTTC
CASGREGSYNEQFF
>-|TRBD2|TRBV9|TRBJ2-5
TGTGCCAGCAGCGTAGGGCTAGCGGGAGAAGGAAAGACCCAGTACTTC
CASSVGLAGEGKTQYF
>-|-|TRBV7-9|TRBJ2-7
TGTGCCAGCAGCCCCTATCCGGGAGAGCAGTACTTC
CASSPYPGEQYF
>-|TRBD1|TRBV7-6|TRBJ2-7
TGTGCCAGCAGCTACCGGGACAGAGCTTACGAGCAGTACTTC
CASSYRDRAYEQYF
>-|-|TRBV5-1|TRBJ1-1
TGCGCCAGCAGCTGGGGAGTGAAGAACACTGAAGCTTTCTTT
CASSWGVKNTEAFF
>-|TRBD1|TRBV5-1|TRBJ2-7
TGCGCCAGCAGCTTCCTGACAGGGACCGACGAGCAGTACTTC
CASSFLTGTDEQYF
>few|-|TRBV4-2|TRBJ2-1
TGTGCCAGCAGCCAAGATTTCGGGACTTACAATGAGCAGTTCTTC
CASSQDFGTYNEQFF
>-|-|TRBV6-6|TRBJ1-2
TGTGCCAGCAGTTACCCAGGGAACTATGGCTACACCTTC
CASSYPGNYGYTF
>-|TRBD2|TRBV9|TRBJ2-7
TGTGCCAGCAGCGCGACTAGCTTAGCCTACGAGCAGTACTTC
CASSATSLAYEQYF
>-|-|TRBV29-1|TRBJ2-7
TGCAGCGTTGAATCAGGGGCCTCGTTTGAGCAGTACTTC
CSVESGASFEQYF
>-|TRBD2|TRBV9|TRBJ2-1
TGTGCCAGCAGCGTAGTGGAGTCTAGCGGGAGCTATGAGCAGTTCTTC
CASSVVESSGSYEQFF
>-|-|TRBV7-9|TRBJ2-1
TGTGCCAGCAGCTTCGAGGGTCTTAGCTCCTACAATGAGCAGTTCTTC
CASSFEGLSSYNEQFF
>-|TRBD1|TRBV9|TRBJ2-5
TGTGCCAGCAGCGCCCGACAGGGAATCTCGCAAGAGACCCAGTACTTC
CASSARQGISQETQYF
>-|TRBD2|TRBV7-6|TRBJ2-1
TGTGCCAGCAGCTTAGTTTTAGCGGGATGGGAGAATGAGCAGTTCTTC
CASSLVLAGWENEQFF
>-|-|TRBV4-3|TRBJ2-7
TGCGCCAGCAGCCAAGATAGGCAGTCCTACGAGCAGTACTTC
CASSQDRQSYEQYF
>-|TRBD1|TRBV7-9|TRBJ2-7
TGTGCCAGCAGCCCAACCGGGACAGGGTTCTACGAGCAGTACTTC
CASSPTGTGFYEQYF
>-|TRBD1|TRBV7-9|TRBJ2-7
TGTGCCAGCAGCGGTCCCGGGACAGGGTCCTACGAGCAGTACTTC
CASSGPGTGSYEQYF
>-|TRBD2|TRBV12-5|TRBJ2-3
TGTGCTAGTGGTTTATGGTCTAGCGGGAGCACAGATACGCAGTATTTT
CASGLWSSGSTDTQYF
>-|TRBD2|TRBV7-9|TRBJ2-7
TGTGCCAGCAGGGGGGGGGAACCCTCCTACGAGCAGTACTTC
CASRGGEPSYEQYF
>-|-|TRBV5-4|TRBJ2-1
TGTGCCAGCAGCTTAGTTGAGGATGGAGGTGAGCAGTTCTTC
CASSLVEDGGEQFF
>-|TRBD2|TRBV27|TRBJ2-1
TGTGCCAGCAGTTTAGGTACTAGCGGGAGGGGGGGGCAGTTCTTC
CASSLGTSGRGGQFF